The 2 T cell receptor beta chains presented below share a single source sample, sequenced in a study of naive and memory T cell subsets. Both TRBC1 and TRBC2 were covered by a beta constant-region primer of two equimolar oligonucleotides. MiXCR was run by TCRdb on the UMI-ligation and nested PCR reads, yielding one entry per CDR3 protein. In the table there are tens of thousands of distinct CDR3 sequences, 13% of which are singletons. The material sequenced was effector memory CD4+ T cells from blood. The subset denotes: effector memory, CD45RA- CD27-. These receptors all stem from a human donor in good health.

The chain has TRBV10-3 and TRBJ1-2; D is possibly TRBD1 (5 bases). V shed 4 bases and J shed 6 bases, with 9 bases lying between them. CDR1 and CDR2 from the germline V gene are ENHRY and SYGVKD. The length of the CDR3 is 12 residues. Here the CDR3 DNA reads TGTGCCATCAGTGGCAGGGAGGATGGCTACACCTTC. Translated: CAISGREDGYTF.

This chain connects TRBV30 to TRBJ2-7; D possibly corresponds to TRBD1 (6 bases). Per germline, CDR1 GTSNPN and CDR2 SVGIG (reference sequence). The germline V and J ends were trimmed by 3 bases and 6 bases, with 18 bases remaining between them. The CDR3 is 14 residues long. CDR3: CAWSRGQGLSEQYF. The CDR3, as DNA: TGTGCCTGGAGCCGAGGGCAGGGGTTAAGCGAGCAGTACTTC.